Listed below are T cell receptor beta chains from one sample, sequenced in a study of control samples from healthy donors and cancer patients. Repertoires were generated with immunoSEQ multiplex PCR, while TCRdb's copy carries only in-frame clones and drops some. Of about 140,000 clones in the sample, roughly 94% were seen once. The source material was blood. Every receptor here comes from a man between 35 and 55 years old in good health. Both conserved end residues are part of each CDR3.

j_call,v_call,cdr3_aa
TRBJ1-4,TRBV9,CASSVSKENEKLFF
TRBJ2-5,TRBV27,CASGWVAVPETQYF
TRBJ1-5,TRBV6-2/TRBV6-3,CASSYEGRQPQHF
TRBJ2-2,TRBV5-1,CATQGQDNTGELFF
TRBJ2-1,TRBV23-1,CASPRGFGTTYNEQFF
TRBJ2-7,TRBV7-9,CASRKGQGAIYEQYF
TRBJ1-4,TRBV19,CASSGAGWANEKLFF
TRBJ1-3,TRBV6-2/TRBV6-3,CASSYSDFSGNTIYF
TRBJ1-2,TRBV6-5,CASSSHLIYGYTF
TRBJ1-4,TRBV7-6,CASSLASWQVNEKLFF
TRBJ2-1,TRBV6-2/TRBV6-3,CASSKLAGGLPTHNEQFF
TRBJ2-7,TRBV6-2/TRBV6-3,CASSLLGTGQDEQYF
TRBJ1-5,TRBV10-3,CAISEGTGTQPQHF
TRBJ1-1,TRBV7-3,CASSLTRRMNTEAFF
TRBJ2-7,TRBV7-9,CASSTSAGSYEQYF
TRBJ2-7,TRBV11-2,CASSLVGEQYF
TRBJ2-2,TRBV4-3,CASSQEVGQANTGELFF
TRBJ1-6,TRBV6-4,CASSDSRRDRDNSPLHF
TRBJ2-7,TRBV10-1,CASSDQDMGVGQQYF
TRBJ1-5,TRBV10-3,CAISADRGNQPQHF
TRBJ2-7,TRBV6-2/TRBV6-3,CASSFPGALAGVLSYEQYF
TRBJ2-7,TRBV28,CASSFIGGGGGEQYF
TRBJ2-2,TRBV11-3,CASSLEGFVQGNTGELFF
TRBJ1-1,TRBV6-5,CASSYSGMNTEAFF
TRBJ2-7,TRBV5-1,CASSSFPPSGKAYEQYF
TRBJ1-6,TRBV6-5,CASSLMEGNSPLHF
TRBJ2-1,TRBV10-3,CAISWTGENEQFF
TRBJ2-3,TRBV7-3,CASDSTLDRGWYF
TRBJ2-3,TRBV4-2,CASSLLGGGGNTDTQYF
TRBJ1-5,TRBV5-6,CASSPGHGSQPQHF
TRBJ1-2,TRBV7-2,CASSLRPEANYGYTF
TRBJ1-2,TRBV7-9,CASSLSDREIYGYTF
TRBJ2-2,TRBV7-9,CASSLDLHTGELFF
TRBJ2-6,TRBV5-6,CASSYGTSGTGANVLTF
TRBJ1-1,TRBV10-2,CASSEGQGRYTEAFF
TRBJ2-1,TRBV9,CASSVGAGLGHEQFF
TRBJ1-1,TRBV5-5,CASSLAMDRISRGTEAFF
TRBJ1-2,TRBV28,CASSLFTTQGVTGYTF
TRBJ2-5,TRBV28,CASRQAGPYQETQYF
TRBJ1-4,TRBV5-1,CASSIDSYNEKLFF
TRBJ2-2,TRBV28,CASSSFSRTPGTGELFF
TRBJ1-5,TRBV5-5,CASSLRPGDNQPQHF
TRBJ2-2,TRBV5-1,CASSSFPALDTGELFF
TRBJ1-4,TRBV2,CASRIDWDEGEKLFF
TRBJ2-7,TRBV4-2,CASSQDSGGSLEQYF
TRBJ1-1,TRBV21-1,CASSSSSDRENTEAFF
TRBJ2-5,TRBV5-6,CASSPTSGSETQYF
TRBJ2-3,TRBV7-8,CASSLQGTDTQYF
TRBJ2-6,TRBV7-2,CASSLVGGASGANVLTF
TRBJ1-1,TRBV5-6,CASSFGRTEAFF
TRBJ1-1,TRBV7-8,CASSLTMGNTEAFF